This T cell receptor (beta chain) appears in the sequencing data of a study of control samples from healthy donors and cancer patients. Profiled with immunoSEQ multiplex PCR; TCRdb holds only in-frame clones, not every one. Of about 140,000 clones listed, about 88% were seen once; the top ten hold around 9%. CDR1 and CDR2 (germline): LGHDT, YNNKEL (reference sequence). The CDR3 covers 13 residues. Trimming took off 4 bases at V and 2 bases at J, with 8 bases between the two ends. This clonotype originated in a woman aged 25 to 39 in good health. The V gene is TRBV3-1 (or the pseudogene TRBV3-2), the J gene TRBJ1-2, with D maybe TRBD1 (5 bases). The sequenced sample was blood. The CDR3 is CASSLGPNYGYTF. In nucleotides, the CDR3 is TGTGCCAGCAGCCTGGGACCCAACTATGGCTACACCTTC.